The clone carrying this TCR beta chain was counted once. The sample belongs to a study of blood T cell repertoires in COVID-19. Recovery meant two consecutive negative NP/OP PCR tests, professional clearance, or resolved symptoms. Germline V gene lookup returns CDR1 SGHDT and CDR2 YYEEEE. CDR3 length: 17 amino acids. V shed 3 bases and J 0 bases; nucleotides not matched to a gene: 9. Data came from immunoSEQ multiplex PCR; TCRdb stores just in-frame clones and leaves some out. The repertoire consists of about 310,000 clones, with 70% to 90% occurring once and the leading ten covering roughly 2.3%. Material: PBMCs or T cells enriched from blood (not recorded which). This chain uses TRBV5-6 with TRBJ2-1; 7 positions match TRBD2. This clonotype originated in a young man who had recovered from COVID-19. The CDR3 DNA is TGTGCCAGCAGCTCCCTCAGCGGGGACTTCTCCTACAATGAGCAGTTCTTC. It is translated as CASSSLSGDFSYNEQFF.